The following is a TCR beta chain sequence with its context. Antigen unknown. V was clipped by 5 bases and J by 5 bases; unmatched bases: 10. The CDR3 runs to 15 residues. The V gene's germline CDR1 is MNHNS and CDR2 SASEGT. PCR amplification relied on 60 Vbeta primers (plus 13 Jbeta primers). Measured with immunoSEQ multiplex PCR; TCRdb has only the in-frame clones, and not every one. The profile shows some 160,000 clones, roughly 79% of them singletons. The data derive from a study of cytomegalovirus exposure and HLA in healthy donors. Study-level points and caveats: Cytomegalovirus association was assigned to approximately 180 TCR beta chains.

Sequences were obtained from PBMCs. The rearrangement uses TRBV6-1 and TRBJ2-5, with 8 bases fitting TRBD2. This clonotype originated in a middle-aged man in good health and CMV-seronegative. DNA for the CDR3: TGTGCCAGCAGTCCGCTGGGACTAGAGGGGGAGACCCAGTACTTC. This encodes CASSPLGLEGETQYF.